The present T cell receptor (beta chain) was sequenced within a study of OX40 agonist ivuxolimab in advanced cancers. The V gene's germline CDR1 is LGHNA and CDR2 YSLEER. V gave up 1 base and J gave up 1 base, with 10 bases separating them. The CDR3 is made up of 15 amino acids. This clone was observed a single time. Using immunoSEQ multiplex PCR, the repertoire was profiled, and TCRdb retains in-frame clones only, with some absent. The table lists fewer than 15,000 clones, roughly 90% of them singletons. The input for sequencing was CD4+ or CD8+ T cells sorted from blood, taken in a trial of the OX40 agonist ivuxolimab. The chain couples TRBV4-3 to TRBJ1-1; a possible D gene is TRBD1 (5 bases). The TCR originated in an adult with an advanced solid tumor such as melanoma, head and neck, liver or kidney cancer. This CDR3 reads CASSQATVRNTEAFF. As DNA, the CDR3 is TGCGCCAGCAGCCAAGCGACAGTGAGGAACACTGAAGCTTTCTTT.